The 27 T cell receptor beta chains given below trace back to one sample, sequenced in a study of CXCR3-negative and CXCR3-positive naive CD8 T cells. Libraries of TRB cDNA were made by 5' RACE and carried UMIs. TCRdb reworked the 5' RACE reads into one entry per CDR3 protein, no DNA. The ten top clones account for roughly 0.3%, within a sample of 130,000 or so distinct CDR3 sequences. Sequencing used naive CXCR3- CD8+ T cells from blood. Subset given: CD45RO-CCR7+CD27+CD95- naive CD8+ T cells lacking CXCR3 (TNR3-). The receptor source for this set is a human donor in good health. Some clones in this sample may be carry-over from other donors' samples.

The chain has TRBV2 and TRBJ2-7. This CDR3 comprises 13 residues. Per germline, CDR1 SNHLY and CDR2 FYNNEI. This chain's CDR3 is CASIGHSSYEQYF.

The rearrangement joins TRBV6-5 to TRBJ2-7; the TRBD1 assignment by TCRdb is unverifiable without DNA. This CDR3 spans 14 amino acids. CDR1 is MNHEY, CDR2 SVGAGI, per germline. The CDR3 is CASGASPEDYEQYF.

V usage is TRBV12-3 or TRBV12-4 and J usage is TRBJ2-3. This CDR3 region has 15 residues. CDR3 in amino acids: CASSFYDRLTDTQYF.

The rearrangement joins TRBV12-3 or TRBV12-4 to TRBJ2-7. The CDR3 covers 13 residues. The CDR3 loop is CASSLTLFDEQYF.

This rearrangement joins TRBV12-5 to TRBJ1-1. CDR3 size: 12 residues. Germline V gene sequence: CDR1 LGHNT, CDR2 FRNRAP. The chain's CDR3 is CASGRTQNEAFF.

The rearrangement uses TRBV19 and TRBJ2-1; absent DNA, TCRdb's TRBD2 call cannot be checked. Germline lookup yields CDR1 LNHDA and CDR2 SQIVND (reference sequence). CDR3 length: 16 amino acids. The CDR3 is CASSISSGGAYNEQFF.

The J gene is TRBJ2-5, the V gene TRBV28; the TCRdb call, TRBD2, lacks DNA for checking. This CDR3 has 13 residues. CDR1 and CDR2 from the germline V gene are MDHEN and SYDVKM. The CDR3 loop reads CASQSGGDETQYF.

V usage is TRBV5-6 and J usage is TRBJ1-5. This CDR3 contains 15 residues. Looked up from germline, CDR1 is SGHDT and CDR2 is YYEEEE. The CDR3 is CASSTRSGLNQPQHF.

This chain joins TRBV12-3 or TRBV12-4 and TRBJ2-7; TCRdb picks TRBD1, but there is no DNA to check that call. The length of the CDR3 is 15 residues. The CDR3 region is CASSSGDRGFGEQYF.

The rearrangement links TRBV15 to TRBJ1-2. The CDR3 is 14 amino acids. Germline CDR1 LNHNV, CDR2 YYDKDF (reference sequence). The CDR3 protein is CATSRDQTNYGYTF.

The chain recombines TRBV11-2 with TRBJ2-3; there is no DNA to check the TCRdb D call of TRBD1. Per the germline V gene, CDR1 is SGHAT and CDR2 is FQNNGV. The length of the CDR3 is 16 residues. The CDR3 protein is CASSLDPGAITDTQYF.

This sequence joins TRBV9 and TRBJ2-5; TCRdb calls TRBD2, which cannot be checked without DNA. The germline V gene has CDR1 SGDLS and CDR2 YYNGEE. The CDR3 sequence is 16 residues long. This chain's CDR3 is CASSVESGGASETQYF. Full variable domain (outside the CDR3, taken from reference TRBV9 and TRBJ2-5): DSGVTQTPKHLITATGQRVTLRCSPRSGDLSVYWYQQSLDQGLQFLIQYYNGEERAKGNILERFSAQQFPDLHSELNLSSLELGDSALYFCASSVESGGASETQYFGPGTRLLVL.

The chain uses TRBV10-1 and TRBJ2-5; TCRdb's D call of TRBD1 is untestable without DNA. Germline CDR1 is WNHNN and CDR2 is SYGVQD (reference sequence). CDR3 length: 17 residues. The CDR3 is CASITQSRTRAGETQYF.

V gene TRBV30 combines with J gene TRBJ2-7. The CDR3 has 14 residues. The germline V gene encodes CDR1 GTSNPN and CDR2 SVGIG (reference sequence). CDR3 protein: CAWSVGAGAHEQYF.

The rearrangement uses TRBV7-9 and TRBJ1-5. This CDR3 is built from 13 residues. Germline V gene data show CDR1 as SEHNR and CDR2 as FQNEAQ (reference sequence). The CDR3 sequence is CASSLSNDQPQRF.

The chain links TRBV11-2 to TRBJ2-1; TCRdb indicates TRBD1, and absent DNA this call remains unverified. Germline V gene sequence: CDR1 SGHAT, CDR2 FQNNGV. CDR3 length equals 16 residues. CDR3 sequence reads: CASSSAAGDPYNEQFF.

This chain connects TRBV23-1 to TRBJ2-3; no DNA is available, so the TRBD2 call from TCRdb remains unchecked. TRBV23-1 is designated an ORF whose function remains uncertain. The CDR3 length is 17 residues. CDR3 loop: CASSRTSGGRGTDTQYF.

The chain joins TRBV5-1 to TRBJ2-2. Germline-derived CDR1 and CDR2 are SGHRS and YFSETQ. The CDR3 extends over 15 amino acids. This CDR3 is CASSLGVANTGELFF. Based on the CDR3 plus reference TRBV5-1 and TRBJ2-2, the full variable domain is KAGVTQTPRYLIKTRGQQVTLSCSPISGHRSVSWYQQTPGQGLQFLFEYFSETQRNKGNFPGRFSGRQFSNSRSEMNVSTLELGDSALYLCASSLGVANTGELFFGEGSRLTVL.

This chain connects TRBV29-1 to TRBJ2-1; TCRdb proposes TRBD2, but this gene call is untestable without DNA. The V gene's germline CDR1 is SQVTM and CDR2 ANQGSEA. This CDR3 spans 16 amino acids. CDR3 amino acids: CSVPRDSGGFYNEQFF.

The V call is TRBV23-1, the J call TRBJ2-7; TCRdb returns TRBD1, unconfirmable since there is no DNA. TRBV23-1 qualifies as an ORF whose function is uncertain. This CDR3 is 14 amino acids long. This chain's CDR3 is CASTKRTGSGEQYF.

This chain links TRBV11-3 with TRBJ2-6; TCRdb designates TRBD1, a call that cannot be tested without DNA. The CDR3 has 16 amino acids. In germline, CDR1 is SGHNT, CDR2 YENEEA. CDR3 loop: CASSLDTGPGANVLTF.

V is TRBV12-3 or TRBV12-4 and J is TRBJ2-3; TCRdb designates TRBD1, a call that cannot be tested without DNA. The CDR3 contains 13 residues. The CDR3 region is CASSLGRVDTQYF.

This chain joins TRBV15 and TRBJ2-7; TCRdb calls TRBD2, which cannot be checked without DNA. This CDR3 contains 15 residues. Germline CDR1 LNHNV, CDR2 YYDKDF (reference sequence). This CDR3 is CATSSHRGSSAEQYF.

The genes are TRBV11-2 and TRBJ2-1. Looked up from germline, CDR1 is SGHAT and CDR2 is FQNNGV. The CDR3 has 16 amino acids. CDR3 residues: CASSVLRSITYNEQFF. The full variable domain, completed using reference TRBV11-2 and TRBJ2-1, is EAGVAQSPRYKIIEKRQSVAFWCNPISGHATLYWYQQILGQGPKLLIQFQNNGVVDDSQLPKDRFSAERLKGVDSTLKIQPAKLEDSAVYLCASSVLRSITYNEQFFGPGTRLTVL.

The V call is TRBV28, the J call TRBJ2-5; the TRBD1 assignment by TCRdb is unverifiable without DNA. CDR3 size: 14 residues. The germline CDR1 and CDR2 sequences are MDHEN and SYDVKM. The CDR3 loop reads CASSSGQGAETQYF.

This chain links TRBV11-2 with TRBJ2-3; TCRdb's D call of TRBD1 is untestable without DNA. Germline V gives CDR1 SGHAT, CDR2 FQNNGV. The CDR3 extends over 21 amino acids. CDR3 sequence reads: CASSIRGKGTGLSLGPDTQYF.

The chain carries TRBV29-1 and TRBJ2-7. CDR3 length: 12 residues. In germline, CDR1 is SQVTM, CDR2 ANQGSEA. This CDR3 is CSVEDSPYEQYF.